The present entry profiles one TCR beta chain with its context. This specimen belongs to a study of blood T cell repertoires in COVID-19. Sequenced by immunoSEQ multiplex PCR; TCRdb stores in-frame clones only, minus some. Here the sample spans roughly 140,000 clones, around 80% being singletons. Sequencing input: peripheral blood. This receptor was taken from a man between 60 and 75 years old with acute or convalescent COVID-19.

CDR3 coding DNA: TGTGCCAGCAGTTTGGAGGGATTTAACACCGGGGAGCTGTTTTTT. Translated, it gives CASSLEGFNTGELFF. This chain links TRBV27 with TRBJ2-2; the D gene is possibly TRBD2 (6 bases). The CDR3 is 15 residues long. The V end lost 3 bases, the J end lost 2 bases, and 10 bases lay between the germline ends. Per the germline V gene, CDR1 is MNHEY and CDR2 is SMNVEV (reference sequence).